The rows below give T cell receptor beta chains drawn from one sample of a study of cytomegalovirus exposure and HLA in healthy donors. Produced via immunoSEQ multiplex PCR; TCRdb's table is partial and in-frame only. The data hold about 63,000 clones, with 71% observed a single time. Sample: PBMCs. The source is a man in his fifties in good health and CMV-seropositive. CDR3s include the opening cysteine and the closing phenylalanine or tryptophan. A D gene is named only where the DNA matches it firmly. Rows may omit the clone size; those that give it use once, few, many or a size class.

TRBJ2-1	-	-	TRBV7-8	CASSPGVREGYNEQFF	TGTGCCAGCAGCCCCGGGGTCCGCGAGGGTTACAATGAGCAGTTCTTC
TRBJ2-7	few	TRBD1	TRBV13	CASSLGPGQGAYEQYF	TGTGCCAGCAGCTTAGGCCCGGGACAGGGGGCCTACGAGCAGTACTTC
TRBJ2-7	-	-	TRBV4-1	CASSQEARMVGVRGEQYF	TGCGCCAGCAGCCAAGAGGCGCGAATGGTAGGGGTGAGAGGCGAGCAGTACTTC
TRBJ1-1	-	-	TRBV4-3	CASSHNGGYTEAFF	TGCGCCAGCAGCCACAACGGAGGGTACACTGAAGCTTTCTTT
TRBJ2-3	once	TRBD2	TRBV6-5	CASSSPRLAGTDTQYF	TGTGCCAGCAGTTCCCCAAGGCTAGCGGGCACAGATACGCAGTATTTT
TRBJ1-5	few	-	TRBV2	CASSEGGRRPNQPQHF	TGTGCCAGCAGTGAGGGGGGACGTCGGCCCAATCAGCCCCAGCATTTT
TRBJ2-7	-	-	TRBV18	CASSPGAASYEQYF	TGTGCCAGCTCACCGGGAGCGGCCTCCTACGAGCAGTACTTC
TRBJ2-5	-	TRBD2	TRBV7-2	CASSRGGTTRETQYF	TGTGCCAGCAGCCGCGGGGGGACCACACGGGAGACCCAGTACTTC
TRBJ2-3	few	-	TRBV7-3	CASSSTGTDTQYF	TGTGCCAGCAGCTCCACAGGGACAGATACGCAGTATTTT
TRBJ1-5	-	-	TRBV28	CASRPTGSRQPQHF	TGTGCCAGCAGACCAACAGGGTCCCGGCAGCCCCAGCATTTT
TRBJ1-1	-	TRBD1	TRBV10-2	CASTYRGDAEAFF	TGCGCCAGCACCTACAGGGGTGATGCTGAAGCTTTCTTT
TRBJ1-2	-	-	TRBV28	CASSFRGYGYTF	TGTGCCAGCAGTTTTCGAGGGTATGGCTACACCTTC
TRBJ2-3	few	TRBD2	TRBV7-2	CASSLEGGGVGDTQYF	TGTGCCAGCAGCTTAGAGGGCGGGGGGGTAGGAGATACGCAGTATTTT
TRBJ2-1	-	TRBD2	TRBV19	CASSERLAGVGEQFF	TGTGCCAGTAGTGAGCGACTAGCGGGAGTTGGTGAGCAGTTCTTC
TRBJ1-5	-	-	TRBV6-1	CASSEGSGNSNQPQHF	TGTGCCAGCAGTGAGGGTTCAGGGAATAGCAATCAGCCCCAGCATTTT
TRBJ2-7	-	TRBD1	TRBV5-8	CASRNRGNYEQYF	TGTGCCAGCCGAAACAGGGGCAACTACGAGCAGTACTTC
TRBJ2-7	once	TRBD1	TRBV30	CAGQGVEQYF	TGTGCCGGACAGGGGGTCGAGCAGTACTTC
TRBJ2-5	-	-	TRBV4-3	CASSTRVDSAQYF	TGCGCCAGCAGCACCAGGGTCGACAGCGCCCAGTACTTC
TRBJ2-5	-	TRBD2	TRBV30	CAWSVLAGEGETQYF	TGTGCCTGGAGTGTACTAGCGGGAGAGGGAGAGACCCAGTACTTC
TRBJ2-3	-	TRBD2	TRBV4-3	CASSQRLADTQYF	TGCGCCAGCAGCCAAAGACTAGCCGATACGCAGTATTTT
TRBJ2-5	-	-	TRBV9	CASSARGNGGETQYF	TGTGCCAGCAGCGCCCGGGGGAATGGTGGGGAGACCCAGTACTTC
TRBJ1-2	-	-	TRBV7-2	CASSFPGFVLNGYTF	TGTGCCAGCAGCTTCCCCGGGTTTGTTCTGAATGGCTACACCTTC
TRBJ2-2	-	-	TRBV18	CASSPLGLNTGELFF	TGTGCCAGCTCACCGTTGGGCCTGAACACCGGGGAGCTGTTTTTT
TRBJ1-4	-	-	TRBV7-9	CASSLSSASGEKLFF	TGTGCCAGCAGCCTCTCTTCGGCTTCGGGTGAAAAACTGTTTTTT
TRBJ1-3	few	-	TRBV6-1	CASSELGGRGNTIYF	TGTGCCAGCAGTGAACTCGGGGGGCGAGGGAACACCATATATTTT
TRBJ2-7	-	TRBD1	TRBV28	CASSLDRGPYEQYF	TGTGCCAGCAGCCTAGACAGGGGGCCTTACGAGCAGTACTTC
TRBJ2-7	-	-	TRBV7-8	CASSLDLASYEQYF	TGTGCCAGCAGCTTAGACCTAGCCTCCTACGAGCAGTACTTC
TRBJ2-3	-	TRBD2	TRBV5-4	CASSSERAGATQYF	TGTGCCAGCAGCTCCGAGCGGGCGGGAGCTACGCAGTATTTT
TRBJ1-2	once	-	TRBV19	CAGSIGGYGYTF	TGTGCCGGTAGTATCGGGGGCTATGGCTACACCTTC
TRBJ2-3	-	-	TRBV9	CASRPGGNDTQYF	TGTGCCAGCCGCCCGGGGGGCAACGATACGCAGTATTTT
TRBJ2-3	-	TRBD2	TRBV6-1	CASSAARTSRSTDTQYF	TGTGCCAGCAGTGCGGCCCGGACTAGCAGGAGCACAGATACGCAGTATTTT
TRBJ2-5	few	-	TRBV9	CASSVGAIQETQYF	TGTGCCAGCAGCGTAGGGGCTATACAAGAGACCCAGTACTTC
TRBJ2-5	-	TRBD2	TRBV5-6	CASSEGLAGGRETQYF	TGTGCCAGCAGCGAGGGACTAGCGGGGGGGCGTGAGACCCAGTACTTC
TRBJ2-7	-	-	TRBV18	CASSPPRVFRDEQYF	TGTGCCAGCTCACCACCGCGGGTGTTTCGGGACGAGCAGTACTTC
TRBJ1-1	few	-	TRBV10-2	CASRKGLNTEAFF	TGCGCCAGCAGAAAGGGGCTGAACACTGAAGCTTTCTTT
TRBJ1-2	-	-	TRBV7-6	CASSLGGDSNYGYTF	TGTGCCAGCAGCTTAGGGGGGGACTCCAACTATGGCTACACCTTC
TRBJ2-1	-	-	TRBV20-1	CSAAHNNEQFF	TGCAGTGCTGCACATAACAATGAGCAGTTCTTC
TRBJ2-3	-	TRBD1	TRBV7-8	CASSSRTGKGDTQYF	TGTGCCAGCAGCTCGCGGACAGGGAAGGGGGATACGCAGTATTTT
TRBJ2-3	-	-	TRBV5-1	CASHHKGRTDTQYF	TGCGCCAGCCATCACAAGGGGCGCACAGATACGCAGTATTTT
TRBJ2-7	-	TRBD2	TRBV30	CAWSIGLVPEQYF	TGTGCCTGGAGTATCGGACTAGTTCCCGAGCAGTACTTC